This T cell receptor beta chain was identified in a study of cytomegalovirus exposure and HLA in healthy donors. The PCR employed 60 Vbeta primers together with 13 Jbeta primers. TCRdb keeps only in-frame clones here, not all; method: immunoSEQ multiplex PCR. The table shows fewer than 70,000 clones, with around 83% occurring only once. CDR1 is SGHDT, CDR2 YYEEEE, per germline. This CDR3 region has 12 residues. Trimming took off 2 bases at V and 6 bases at J, with 5 bases between the two ends. While unrecorded immune exposures were likely, the donors were nominally healthy when sampled. The sequenced sample consisted of PBMCs. This TCR came from a human donor in good health. J is TRBJ1-4 and V is TRBV5-6; no clear D gene. CDR3 DNA sequence: TGTGCCAGCAGCTTCTATGATGAAAAACTGTTTTTT. The encoded protein is CASSFYDEKLFF. Complete variable domain (other parts from reference TRBV5-6 and TRBJ1-4): DAGVTQSPTHLIKTRGQQVTLRCSPKSGHDTVSWYQQALGQGPQFIFQYYEEEERQRGNFPDRFSGHQFPNYSSELNVNALLLGDSALYLCASSFYDEKLFFGSGTQLSVL.